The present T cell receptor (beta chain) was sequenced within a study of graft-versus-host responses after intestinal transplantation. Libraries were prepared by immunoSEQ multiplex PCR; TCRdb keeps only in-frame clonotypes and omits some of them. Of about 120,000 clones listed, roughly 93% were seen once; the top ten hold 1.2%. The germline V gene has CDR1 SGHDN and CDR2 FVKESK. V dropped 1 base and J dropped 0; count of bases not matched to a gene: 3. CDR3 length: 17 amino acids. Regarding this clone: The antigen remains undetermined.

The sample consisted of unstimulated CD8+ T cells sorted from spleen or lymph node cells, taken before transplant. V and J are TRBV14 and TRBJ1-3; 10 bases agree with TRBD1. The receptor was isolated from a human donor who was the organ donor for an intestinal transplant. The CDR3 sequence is CASSQGTGGLSGNTIYF. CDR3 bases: TGTGCCAGCAGCCAAGGGACAGGGGGTCTCTCTGGAAACACCATATATTTT.